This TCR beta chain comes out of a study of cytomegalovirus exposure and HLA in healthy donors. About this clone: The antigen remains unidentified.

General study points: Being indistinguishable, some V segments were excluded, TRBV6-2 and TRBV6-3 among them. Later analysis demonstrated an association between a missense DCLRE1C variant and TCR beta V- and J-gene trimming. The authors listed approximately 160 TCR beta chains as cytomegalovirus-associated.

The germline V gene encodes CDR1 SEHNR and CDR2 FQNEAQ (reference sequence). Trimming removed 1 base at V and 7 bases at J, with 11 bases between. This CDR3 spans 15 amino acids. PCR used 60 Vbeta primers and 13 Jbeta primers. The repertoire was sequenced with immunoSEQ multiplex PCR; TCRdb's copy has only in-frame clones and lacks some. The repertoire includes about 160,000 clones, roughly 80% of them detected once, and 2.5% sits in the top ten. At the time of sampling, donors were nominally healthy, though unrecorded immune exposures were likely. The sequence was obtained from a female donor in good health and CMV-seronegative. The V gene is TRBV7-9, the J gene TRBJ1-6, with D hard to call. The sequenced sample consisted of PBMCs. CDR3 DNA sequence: TGTGCCAGCAGCTTAGTCCTGAGCGGGAATTCACCCCTCCACTTT. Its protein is CASSLVLSGNSPLHF. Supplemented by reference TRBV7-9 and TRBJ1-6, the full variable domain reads DTGVSQNPRHKITKRGQNVTFRCDPISEHNRLYWYRQTLGQGPEFLTYFQNEAQLEKSRLLSDRFSAERPKGSFSTLEIQRTEQGDSAMYLCASSLVLSGNSPLHFGNGTRLTVT.